The rows below give T cell receptor beta chains drawn from one sample of a study of shared clonotypes between healthy human individuals. Some clones are missing from TCRdb's copy, which holds only in-frame ones; the method was immunoSEQ multiplex PCR. Altogether fewer than 1.8 million clones are present, about 98.5% being singletons, with the ten largest covering around 0.33%. The sample taken for sequencing was naive CD4+ T cells sorted from blood. Receptors were obtained from a man aged 30 to 39 in good health. CDR3s include the opening cysteine and the closing phenylalanine or tryptophan. The D gene is left open where the match is weak. Size values are once, few and many counts, or a class for expanded clones, and some rows have none.

V: TRBV9
D: .
J: TRBJ2-3
size: .
CDR3: CASSVGGDSTDTQYF
DNA: TGTGCCAGCAGCGTAGGTGGAGACAGCACAGATACGCAGTATTTT

V: TRBV20-1
D: .
J: TRBJ1-1
size: .
CDR3: CRTALNTEAFF
DNA: TGCCGGACAGCTTTAAACACTGAAGCTTTCTTT

V: TRBV9
D: TRBD2
J: TRBJ2-1
size: .
CDR3: CASSVQTGTSGTYNEQFF
DNA: TGTGCCAGCAGCGTCCAAACCGGGACTAGCGGGACCTACAATGAGCAGTTCTTC

V: TRBV7-9
D: TRBD2
J: TRBJ2-7
size: .
CDR3: CASSLGRGTRPSYEQYF
DNA: TGTGCCAGCAGCTTAGGGCGGGGGACCCGACCTTCCTACGAGCAGTACTTC

V: TRBV11-2
D: TRBD2
J: TRBJ2-1
size: .
CDR3: CASTPGTRSYNEQFF
DNA: TGTGCCAGCACCCCCGGGACTAGATCCTACAATGAGCAGTTCTTC

V: TRBV5-1
D: .
J: TRBJ1-4
size: .
CDR3: CASSLTPDPANEKLFF
DNA: TGCGCCAGCAGCTTGACACCCGACCCGGCTAATGAAAAACTGTTTTTT

V: TRBV7-8
D: .
J: TRBJ2-5
size: .
CDR3: CASSLLTSTETQYF
DNA: TGTGCCAGCAGCTTACTGACAAGCACGGAGACCCAGTACTTC

V: TRBV5-8
D: .
J: TRBJ2-2
size: .
CDR3: CASRMISVTGELFF
DNA: TGTGCCAGCAGGATGATTTCGGTAACCGGGGAGCTGTTTTTT

V: TRBV28
D: .
J: TRBJ1-5
size: .
CDR3: CASGQLNQPQHF
DNA: TGTGCCAGCGGTCAGCTAAATCAGCCCCAGCATTTT

V: TRBV14
D: TRBD1
J: TRBJ1-1
size: .
CDR3: CASSTRTGSSTEAFF
DNA: TGTGCCAGCAGCACCCGGACAGGGTCTAGCACTGAAGCTTTCTTT

V: TRBV25-1
D: TRBD1
J: TRBJ2-3
size: .
CDR3: CASSESTGGVDTQYF
DNA: TGTGCCAGCAGTGAATCCACAGGGGGCGTAGATACGCAGTATTTT

V: TRBV5-5
D: .
J: TRBJ1-5
size: .
CDR3: CASSLDAGAGNQPQHF
DNA: TGTGCCAGCAGCTTGGACGCGGGGGCCGGCAATCAGCCCCAGCATTTT

V: TRBV19
D: TRBD1
J: TRBJ2-5
size: .
CDR3: CASSTGQELETQYF
DNA: TGTGCCAGTAGTACGGGACAGGAGTTGGAGACCCAGTACTTC

V: TRBV28
D: TRBD2
J: TRBJ2-1
size: .
CDR3: CASSPGGDYNEQFF
DNA: TGTGCCAGCAGTCCCGGGGGGGACTACAATGAGCAGTTCTTC

V: TRBV10-1
D: TRBD2
J: TRBJ2-7
size: .
CDR3: CATTLIDGTRRYEQYF
DNA: TGCGCCACCACTCTAATTGACGGGACTAGGAGGTACGAGCAGTACTTC

V: TRBV7-8
D: .
J: TRBJ2-7
size: .
CDR3: CASSVGTGTVSYEQYF
DNA: TGTGCCAGCAGCGTAGGGACCGGGACGGTCTCCTACGAGCAGTACTTC

V: TRBV18
D: .
J: TRBJ2-5
size: once
CDR3: CASSPGTDRETQYF
DNA: TGTGCCAGCTCACCAGGGACCGACAGGGAGACCCAGTACTTC

V: TRBV28
D: TRBD2
J: TRBJ2-3
size: .
CDR3: CAAKLRAGVENTQYF
DNA: TGTGCCGCGAAGCTAAGGGCGGGAGTGGAAAATACGCAGTATTTT

V: TRBV29-1
D: .
J: TRBJ2-3
size: .
CDR3: CSVGNRVGDTQYF
DNA: TGCAGCGTTGGAAACAGGGTGGGCGATACGCAGTATTTT

V: TRBV5-4
D: .
J: TRBJ2-7
size: .
CDR3: CASSSNGLPGEQYF
DNA: TGTGCCAGCAGCTCCAACGGATTACCGGGCGAGCAGTACTTC

V: TRBV2
D: TRBD2
J: TRBJ2-2
size: .
CDR3: CASRELAGDTGELFF
DNA: TGTGCCAGCAGAGAACTAGCGGGTGACACCGGGGAGCTGTTTTTT

V: TRBV11-1
D: .
J: TRBJ2-5
size: .
CDR3: CASSPRETQYF
DNA: TGTGCCAGCAGCCCACGGGAGACCCAGTACTTC

V: TRBV28
D: TRBD2
J: TRBJ2-3
size: .
CDR3: CASSFRGEGGTQYF
DNA: TGTGCCAGCAGTTTCCGGGGGGAGGGCGGTACGCAGTATTTT

V: TRBV5-1
D: TRBD1
J: TRBJ2-5
size: .
CDR3: CASSSGTGEETQYF
DNA: TGCGCCAGCAGCTCAGGGACAGGGGAAGAGACCCAGTACTTC

V: TRBV7-2
D: .
J: TRBJ2-2
size: .
CDR3: CASSLVSGNTGELFF
DNA: TGTGCCAGCAGCTTAGTGTCGGGGAACACCGGGGAGCTGTTTTTT

V: TRBV25-1
D: TRBD1
J: TRBJ2-3
size: .
CDR3: CASSEIQTGSTDTQYF
DNA: TGTGCCAGCAGTGAAATCCAGACAGGGAGCACAGATACGCAGTATTTT

V: TRBV2
D: .
J: TRBJ1-1
size: .
CDR3: CASIRGTANTEAFF
DNA: TGTGCCAGCATAAGGGGAACGGCGAACACTGAAGCTTTCTTT

V: TRBV20-1
D: .
J: TRBJ2-1
size: once
CDR3: CSASDPNEQFF
DNA: TGCAGTGCTAGCGACCCCAATGAGCAGTTCTTC

V: TRBV5-6
D: .
J: TRBJ1-5
size: .
CDR3: CASSSGHHYSNQPQHF
DNA: TGTGCCAGCAGTTCGGGCCACCACTATAGCAATCAGCCCCAGCATTTT

V: TRBV7-9
D: TRBD1
J: TRBJ2-7
size: .
CDR3: CASSLRAGRGLIQGEQYF
DNA: TGTGCCAGCAGCTTAAGGGCCGGCAGGGGGCTCATACAAGGCGAGCAGTACTTC

V: TRBV7-6
D: TRBD2
J: TRBJ2-3
size: .
CDR3: CASSSSPTSGMSTDTQYF
DNA: TGTGCCAGCAGCTCCAGCCCGACTAGCGGGATGAGTACAGATACGCAGTATTTT

V: TRBV7-2
D: TRBD1
J: TRBJ2-5
size: .
CDR3: CASSRDRAAETQYF
DNA: TGTGCCAGCAGCCGGGACAGGGCAGCAGAGACCCAGTACTTC

V: TRBV7-2
D: .
J: TRBJ2-7
size: once
CDR3: CASSSGGQAIYYEQYF
DNA: TGTGCCAGCAGCTCCGGGGGGCAGGCCATATACTACGAGCAGTACTTC

V: TRBV5-8
D: TRBD2
J: TRBJ2-2
size: .
CDR3: CASSFPSGRFLSGELFF
DNA: TGTGCCAGCAGCTTCCCTAGCGGGAGGTTTCTCTCCGGGGAGCTGTTTTTT

V: TRBV6-1
D: .
J: TRBJ1-5
size: .
CDR3: CASWAGLINQPQHF
DNA: TGTGCCAGCTGGGCAGGCCTTATCAATCAGCCCCAGCATTTT

V: TRBV30
D: .
J: TRBJ1-2
size: .
CDR3: CAWSGTVYGYTF
DNA: TGTGCCTGGAGTGGGACCGTCTATGGCTACACCTTC

V: TRBV5-6
D: TRBD1
J: TRBJ2-2
size: .
CDR3: CASSLGGQEDTGELFF
DNA: TGTGCCAGCAGCTTGGGGGGACAGGAGGACACCGGGGAGCTGTTTTTT

V: TRBV10-1
D: TRBD2
J: TRBJ2-3
size: .
CDR3: CASSPTSGRTTDTQYF
DNA: TGCGCCAGCAGTCCGACTAGCGGGAGAACCACAGATACGCAGTATTTT

V: TRBV29-1
D: .
J: TRBJ2-1
size: .
CDR3: CSVVLWTDPSEQFF
DNA: TGCAGCGTTGTTCTATGGACCGACCCCTCTGAGCAGTTCTTC

V: TRBV18
D: .
J: TRBJ2-3
size: .
CDR3: CASSPRRGEGTDTQYF
DNA: TGTGCCAGCTCACCGCGCAGGGGCGAGGGGACAGATACGCAGTATTTT

V: TRBV7-9
D: TRBD1
J: TRBJ2-1
size: .
CDR3: CASSLRSDRGQYNEQFF
DNA: TGTGCCAGCAGCTTACGGTCTGACAGGGGGCAATACAATGAGCAGTTCTTC

V: TRBV29-1
D: .
J: TRBJ1-1
size: .
CDR3: CSASSRGGQSTEAFF
DNA: TGCAGCGCGTCCTCCCGGGGGGGGCAGAGTACTGAAGCTTTCTTT

V: TRBV28
D: .
J: TRBJ1-5
size: .
CDR3: CASSRNQPQHF
DNA: TGTGCCAGCAGTCGGAATCAGCCCCAGCATTTT

V: TRBV28
D: .
J: TRBJ1-2
size: .
CDR3: CASRQGHYGYTF
DNA: TGTGCCAGCAGGCAGGGGCATTATGGCTACACCTTC

V: TRBV15
D: .
J: TRBJ2-7
size: .
CDR3: CATSSPRGLTYEQYF
DNA: TGTGCCACCAGCAGTCCGCGGGGGCTGACCTACGAGCAGTACTTC

V: TRBV6-1
D: .
J: TRBJ2-4
size: .
CDR3: CASSELAGTAKNIQYF
DNA: TGTGCCAGCAGTGAGCTAGCAGGGACGGCCAAAAACATTCAGTACTTC

V: TRBV2
D: TRBD1
J: TRBJ2-5
size: .
CDR3: CAIDRGQETQYF
DNA: TGTGCCATCGACAGGGGGCAGGAGACCCAGTACTTC

V: TRBV5-4
D: .
J: TRBJ2-1
size: .
CDR3: CASSLQGNEQFF
DNA: TGTGCCAGCAGCTTACAGGGCAATGAGCAGTTCTTC